This T cell receptor (beta chain) was profiled in a study of blood T cell repertoires in COVID-19. Study context: PBMCs, B-cell-depleted T cells, or T cells provided the cDNA or gDNA that made up the material.

As handled by the study authors: Reference gene primer amplification in the assay estimated nucleated cell counts. Sequencing was performed with immunoSEQ multiplex PCR; in TCRdb, only in-frame clones are kept and a portion is missing. Clonal size and the V and J genes are those of that table, whereas D and trimming came from the DNA. This table has about 220,000 clones, 70% to 85% appearing once. What was sequenced was PBMCs or T cells enriched from blood (not recorded which). The sequence was collected from a woman aged 55-70 years who had recovered from COVID-19.

CDR3 protein: CASRPMENNEQFF. CDR3 bases: TGTGCCAGCAGACCTATGGAGAACAATGAGCAGTTCTTC. The rearrangement links TRBV27 to TRBJ2-1; no firm D call. Germline V lookup: CDR1 MNHEY, CDR2 SMNVEV (reference sequence). Trimming pared 6 bases from V and 5 bases from J, leaving 11 bases between. This CDR3 comprises 13 residues.